These T cell receptor beta chains were read from a single sample in a study of blood T cell repertoires in COVID-19. The protocol was immunoSEQ multiplex PCR, while the TCRdb copy is restricted to in-frame clones and leaves out a portion. The repertoire holds under 500,000 clones, with 85% to 90% as singletons. Sequenced input: peripheral blood. These receptors all stem from a woman aged 30 to 39 with acute or convalescent COVID-19. CDR3s include the opening cysteine and the closing phenylalanine or tryptophan. Fields, in order: clone size, J gene, D gene, V gene, CDR3 DNA, CDR3 protein. D genes are given only for firm matches. Clone size is given for some rows only: seen once, a few or many times, or a class if the clone is expanded.

clone size: .; J gene: TRBJ2-1; D gene: .; V gene: TRBV12-5; CDR3 DNA: TGTGCTAGTGGTTTACCGGGAAGACCTTACAATGAGCAGTTCTTC; CDR3 protein: CASGLPGRPYNEQFF
clone size: .; J gene: TRBJ2-7; D gene: TRBD2; V gene: TRBV10-3; CDR3 DNA: TGTGCCATCAGCGGGGGGGGCAGATCCTACGAGCAGTACTTC; CDR3 protein: CAISGGGRSYEQYF
clone size: .; J gene: TRBJ2-7; D gene: .; V gene: TRBV25-1; CDR3 DNA: TGTGCCAGCAACCCGACTATCGTGTCCTACGAGCAGTACTTC; CDR3 protein: CASNPTIVSYEQYF
clone size: .; J gene: TRBJ2-7; D gene: .; V gene: TRBV18; CDR3 DNA: TGTGCCAGCTCACCTTTTGGGGAGGTTACTGCCTTGGAGCAGTACTTC; CDR3 protein: CASSPFGEVTALEQYF
clone size: .; J gene: TRBJ1-1; D gene: TRBD1; V gene: TRBV12-5; CDR3 DNA: TGTGCTAGTGGTTTGGTAATCTCCGGGACAGGCAACACTGAAGCTTTCTTT; CDR3 protein: CASGLVISGTGNTEAFF
clone size: .; J gene: TRBJ1-6; D gene: TRBD1; V gene: TRBV18; CDR3 DNA: TGTGCCAGCTCACCACCGAAAGACAGGGGTAGCTCACCCCTCCACTTT; CDR3 protein: CASSPPKDRGSSPLHF
clone size: .; J gene: TRBJ2-3; D gene: TRBD1; V gene: TRBV2; CDR3 DNA: TGTGCCAGCAGCTCCTTACAGGGGGCTGATACGCAGTATTTT; CDR3 protein: CASSSLQGADTQYF
clone size: once; J gene: TRBJ2-7; D gene: TRBD1; V gene: TRBV18; CDR3 DNA: TGTGCCAGCTCAGGGGGACAGGGCTCCTACGAGCAGTACTTC; CDR3 protein: CASSGGQGSYEQYF
clone size: .; J gene: TRBJ2-7; D gene: .; V gene: TRBV6-1; CDR3 DNA: TGTGCCAGCAGTGAAGGGCACGGGAGATTCTACGAGCAGTACTTC; CDR3 protein: CASSEGHGRFYEQYF
clone size: .; J gene: TRBJ1-5; D gene: .; V gene: TRBV5-5; CDR3 DNA: TGTGCCAGCAGCTTGGGAGATCAGCCCCAGCATTTT; CDR3 protein: CASSLGDQPQHF
clone size: .; J gene: TRBJ2-2; D gene: .; V gene: TRBV5-6; CDR3 DNA: TGTGCCAGCAGCCAAATAAGGGGGTACACCGGGGAGCTGTTTTTT; CDR3 protein: CASSQIRGYTGELFF
clone size: .; J gene: TRBJ2-7; D gene: TRBD1; V gene: TRBV5-1; CDR3 DNA: TGCGCCAGCAGGCCCATTTACAGGGGCGGCCGATATAACTACGAGCAGTACTTC; CDR3 protein: CASRPIYRGGRYNYEQYF